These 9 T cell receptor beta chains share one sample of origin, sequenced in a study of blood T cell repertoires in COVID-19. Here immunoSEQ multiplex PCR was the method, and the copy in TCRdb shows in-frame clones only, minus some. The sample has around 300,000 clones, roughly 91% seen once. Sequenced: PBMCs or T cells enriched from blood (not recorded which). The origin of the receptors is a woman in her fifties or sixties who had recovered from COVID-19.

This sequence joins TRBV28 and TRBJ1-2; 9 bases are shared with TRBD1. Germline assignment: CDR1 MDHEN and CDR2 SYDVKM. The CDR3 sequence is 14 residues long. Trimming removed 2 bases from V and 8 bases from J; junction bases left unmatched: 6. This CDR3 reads CASSLVGQGRGYTF. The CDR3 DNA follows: TGTGCCAGCAGTTTAGTCGGACAGGGGAGGGGCTACACCTTC.

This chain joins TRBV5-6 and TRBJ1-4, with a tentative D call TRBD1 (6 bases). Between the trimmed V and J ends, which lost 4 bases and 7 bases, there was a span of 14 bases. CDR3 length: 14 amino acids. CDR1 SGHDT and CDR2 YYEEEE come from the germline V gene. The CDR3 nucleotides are TGTGCCAGCAGCCAGACGGGGGGCGGTGAAAAACTGTTTTTT. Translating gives CASSQTGGGEKLFF. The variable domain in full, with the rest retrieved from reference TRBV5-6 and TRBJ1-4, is DAGVTQSPTHLIKTRGQQVTLRCSPKSGHDTVSWYQQALGQGPQFIFQYYEEEERQRGNFPDRFSGHQFPNYSSELNVNALLLGDSALYLCASSQTGGGEKLFFGSGTQLSVL.

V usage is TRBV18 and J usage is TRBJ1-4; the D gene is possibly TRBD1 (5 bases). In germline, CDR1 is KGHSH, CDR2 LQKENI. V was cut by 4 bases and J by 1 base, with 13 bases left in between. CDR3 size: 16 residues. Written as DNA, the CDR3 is TGTGCCAGCTCACGGGGCCCGGGCCAAACTAATGAAAAACTGTTTTTT. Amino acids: CASSRGPGQTNEKLFF.

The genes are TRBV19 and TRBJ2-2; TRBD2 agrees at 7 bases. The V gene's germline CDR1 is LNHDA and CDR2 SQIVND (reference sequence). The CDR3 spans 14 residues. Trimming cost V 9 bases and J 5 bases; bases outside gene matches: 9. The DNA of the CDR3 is TGTGCCAGCCTCGGGCTAGCGGTTACCGGGGAGCTGTTTTTT. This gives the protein CASLGLAVTGELFF.

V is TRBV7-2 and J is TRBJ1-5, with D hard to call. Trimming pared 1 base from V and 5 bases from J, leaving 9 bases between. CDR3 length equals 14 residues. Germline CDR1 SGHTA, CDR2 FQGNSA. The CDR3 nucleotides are TGTGCCAGCAGCTTAGTCATGGCCGATCAGCCCCAGCATTTT. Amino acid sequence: CASSLVMADQPQHF. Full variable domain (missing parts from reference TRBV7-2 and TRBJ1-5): GAGVSQSPSNKVTEKGKDVELRCDPISGHTALYWYRQSLGQGLEFLIYFQGNSAPDKSGLPSDRFSAERTGGSVSTLTIQRTQQEDSAVYLCASSLVMADQPQHFGDGTRLSIL.

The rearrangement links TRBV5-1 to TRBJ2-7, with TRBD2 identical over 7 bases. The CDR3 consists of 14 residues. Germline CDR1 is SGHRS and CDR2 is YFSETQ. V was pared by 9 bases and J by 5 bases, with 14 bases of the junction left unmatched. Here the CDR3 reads CATPTGERDHEQYF. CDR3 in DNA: TGCGCCACCCCGACCGGGGAGCGGGATCACGAGCAGTACTTC.

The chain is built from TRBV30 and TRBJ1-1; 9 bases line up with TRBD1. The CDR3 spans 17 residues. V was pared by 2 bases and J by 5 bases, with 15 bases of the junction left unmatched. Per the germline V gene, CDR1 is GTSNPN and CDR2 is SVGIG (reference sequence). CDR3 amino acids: CAWSQTGGVFLGTEAFF. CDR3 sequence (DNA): TGTGCCTGGAGTCAAACAGGGGGCGTTTTTTTAGGGACTGAAGCTTTCTTT. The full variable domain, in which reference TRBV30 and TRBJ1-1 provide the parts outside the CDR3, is SQTIHQWPATLVQPVGSPLSLECTVEGTSNPNLYWYRQAAGRGLQLLFYSVGIGQISSEVPQNLSASRPQDRQFILSSKKLLLSDSGFYLCAWSQTGGVFLGTEAFFGQGTRLTVV.

This CDR3 is CASDYIRHNEQFF. CDR3 sequence (DNA): TGTGCCAGCGACTACATCCGACACAATGAGCAGTTCTTC. The chain uses TRBV6-5 and TRBJ2-1, with D possibly being TRBD2 (5 bases). This CDR3 region has 13 residues. Germline assignment: CDR1 MNHEY and CDR2 SVGAGI. Trimming left V 8 bases short and J 5 bases short, with 13 bases between.

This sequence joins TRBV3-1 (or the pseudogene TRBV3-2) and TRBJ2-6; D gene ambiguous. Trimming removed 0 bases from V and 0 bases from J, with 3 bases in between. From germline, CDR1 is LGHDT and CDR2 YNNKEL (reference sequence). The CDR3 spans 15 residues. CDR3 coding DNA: TGTGCCAGCAGCCAAGACGTCTCTGGGGCCAACGTCCTGACTTTC. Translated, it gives CASSQDVSGANVLTF.